The clone carrying this TCR beta chain was seen only a few times. The CDR3 sequence is 15 residues long. The V and J ends lost 5 bases and 10 bases respectively, with 20 bases between them. CDR1 MNHEY and CDR2 SMNVEV come from the germline V gene (reference sequence). Via MiXCR, TCRdb re-called the 5' RACE reads, giving one row per CDR3 protein. The data show under 700,000 distinct CDR3 sequences, over 20% seen once. The source of the sample is a study of T-cell memory formation after mild COVID-19. Turning to the study itself: For the most part, TCR clusters were specific to one donor.

The rearrangement uses TRBV27 and TRBJ1-4; D not resolved. The clonotype was recovered from an adult woman who had mild COVID-19 (a few samples of this study predate the infection). Cell type and time point are not known. Sequences were obtained from PBMCs or a T cell subset sorted from them (not recorded which). The CDR3 loop reads CASSPSGTYSGKLFF. The CDR3 DNA reads TGTGCCAGCAGTCCGTCGGGAACCTACTCTGGAAAACTGTTTTTT. The full variable domain, rest sourced from reference TRBV27 and TRBJ1-4, is EAQVTQNPRYLITVTGKKLTVTCSQNMNHEYMSWYRQDPGLGLRQIYYSMNVEVTDKGDVPEGYKVSRKEKRNFPLILESPSPNQTSLYFCASSPSGTYSGKLFFGSGTQLSVL.